What follows are 29 T cell receptor beta chains derived from one specimen sequenced in a study of radiotherapy plus CTLA-4 blockade in lung cancer. Data came from immunoSEQ multiplex PCR; TCRdb stores just in-frame clones and leaves some out. This repertoire shows roughly 42,000 clones, around 63% found once; its top ten account for roughly 18%. The sample was peripheral blood, taken from a patient treated with radiotherapy plus ipilimumab. These receptor sequences come from a human donor with non-small cell lung cancer who had a partial response to radiotherapy plus ipilimumab.

V and J are TRBV10-3 and TRBJ1-1; D perhaps matches TRBD1 (5 bases). V dropped 6 bases and J dropped 3 bases, with 14 bases sitting between them. Germline lookup yields CDR1 ENHRY and CDR2 SYGVKD. The CDR3 consists of 14 residues. The CDR3 DNA reads as TGTGCCATCAGAGACGCAGGGTACGACACTGAAGCTTTCTTT. It codes for CAIRDAGYDTEAFF.

The J gene is TRBJ1-4, the V gene TRBV30; 9 positions match TRBD1. CDR1 and CDR2 from the germline V gene are GTSNPN and SVGIG (reference sequence). The junction had 9 bases not matched to a gene; V was cut back by 3 bases and J by 7 bases. The CDR3 is 15 residues long. CDR3 DNA sequence: TGTGCCTGGAGCGCTACCGGGACAGGGCGTGAAAAACTGTTTTTT. Encoded protein: CAWSATGTGREKLFF.

The chain links TRBV29-1 to TRBJ2-1, with D unclear. Trimming cost V 4 bases and J 7 bases, with 23 bases left between them. CDR1 and CDR2 (germline): SQVTM, ANQGSEA. The CDR3 consists of 16 residues. The CDR3: CSVAQIKASSRNEQFF. As DNA, the CDR3 is TGCAGCGTTGCCCAGATCAAAGCGAGTAGTCGTAATGAGCAGTTCTTC.

V is TRBV27 and J is TRBJ1-2, with a weak D call TRBD1 (6 bases). Germline V gives CDR1 MNHEY, CDR2 SMNVEV (reference sequence). V shed 5 bases and J shed 4 bases, with 14 bases lying between them. This CDR3 contains 14 residues. The CDR3 is CASSITGTGYGYTF. The CDR3 DNA reads TGTGCCAGCAGTATTACAGGGACGGGCTATGGCTACACCTTC.

J is TRBJ2-1 and V is TRBV11-1; a weak D match, TRBD2 (6 bases). V gave up 2 bases and J gave up 12 bases, with 17 bases separating them. Germline CDR1 SGHAT, CDR2 FQDESV (reference sequence). The CDR3 covers 14 residues. As DNA, the CDR3 is TGTGCCAGCAGCTTAACGGGACTTAATGCGGGGCAGTTCTTC. It encodes CASSLTGLNAGQFF.

The chain employs TRBV19 and TRBJ2-1, with TRBD2 matching 10 bases. V shed 5 bases and J 10 bases; nucleotides not matched to a gene: 17. The CDR3 covers 17 residues. Germline V lookup: CDR1 LNHDA, CDR2 SQIVND (reference sequence). The CDR3 coding sequence is TGTGCCAGTAGTCCTCCAGGGGGGGCTAGCGGGGGCTCAGAGCAGTTCTTC. This encodes CASSPPGGASGGSEQFF.

This clone was counted between two and nine times. The gene calls are TRBV5-1 and TRBJ2-7; D uncertain. V shed 1 base and J shed 8 bases, with 16 bases lying between them. This CDR3 comprises 14 residues. Germline CDR1 SGHRS, CDR2 YFSETQ. The CDR3 region has the DNA TGCGCCAGCAGCTTGTCTCCGGAGTCGAAGCAGCAGTACTTC. This encodes CASSLSPESKQQYF.

This chain uses TRBV6-5 with TRBJ2-2; weak D call: TRBD1 (5 bases). V dropped 1 base and J dropped 7 bases, with 7 bases sitting between them. The CDR3 consists of 13 residues. Germline CDR1 reads MNHEY; CDR2 reads SVGAGI. CDR3 DNA: TGTGCCAGCAGTTACTTTAGGGGCGGGGAGCTGTTTTTT. Encoded protein: CASSYFRGGELFF.

The chain employs TRBV10-3 and TRBJ2-3, with TRBD2 matching 7 bases. CDR1 and CDR2 (germline): ENHRY, SYGVKD. V shed 2 bases and J 0 bases; nucleotides not matched to a gene: 2. The CDR3 is made up of 15 amino acids. DNA for the CDR3: TGTGCCATCAGTGAGGGGACTAAGAGCACAGATACGCAGTATTTT. Encoded protein: CAISEGTKSTDTQYF.

This chain joins TRBV14 and TRBJ1-6, with TRBD1 matching 7 bases. The V and J ends lost 6 bases and 7 bases, in that order; junction bases with no gene match: 9. Germline loops: CDR1 SGHDN, CDR2 FVKESK. CDR3 length: 15 residues. The CDR3 DNA sequence: TGTGCCAGCAGGTCCGCAAGGGGGCGAAATTCACCCCTCCACTTT. This gives the protein CASRSARGRNSPLHF.

The chain carries TRBV6-5 and TRBJ2-3; a weak D match, TRBD2 (5 bases). The germline CDR1 and CDR2 sequences are MNHEY and SVGAGI. Trimming took 3 bases from V and 6 from J, leaving 13 bases between them. The CDR3 totals 14 residues. The DNA of the CDR3 is TGTGCCAGCAGTTATTCTTCCTCGGGGGATACGCAGTATTTT. Residues: CASSYSSSGDTQYF.

By its share, this clone is medium-sized (0.01 to 0.1%). Germline is not matched at one junction end, which may reflect a read error. The CDR3 bases are TGTGCCAGTAGCATAGTTAGCGGGGGCTACGAGCAGTACTTC. This codes for CASSIVSGGYEQYF. The chain uses TRBV19 and TRBJ2-7; TRBD2 matches at 9 bases. The CDR3 runs to 14 residues. CDR1 is LNHDA, CDR2 SQIVND, per germline (reference sequence).

V is TRBV7-9 and J is TRBJ2-4; 10 nucleotides align to TRBD2. Looked up from germline, CDR1 is SEHNR and CDR2 is FQNEAQ (reference sequence). There are 14 residues in the CDR3. V dropped 11 bases and J dropped 5; count of bases not matched to a gene: 9. CDR3 residues: CAGMSSGRENIQYF. The CDR3 nucleotides read TGTGCCGGAATGTCTAGCGGGAGAGAAAACATTCAGTACTTC.

The J gene is TRBJ2-5, the V gene TRBV2; 11 nucleotides agree with TRBD2. The germline V gene encodes CDR1 SNHLY and CDR2 FYNNEI. This CDR3 has 15 amino acids. The trim removed 7 bases at V and 0 bases at J, leaving 4 bases unmatched. In DNA, the CDR3 is TGTGCCAGCAAGCCGGGACTAGCGGACCAAGAGACCCAGTACTTC. The encoded protein is CASKPGLADQETQYF.

The CDR3 bases are TGTGCCAGCAGCTCCTCTAGCGGGGGGGCTAGGAATGAGCAGTTCTTC. Translating it yields CASSSSSGGARNEQFF. The rearrangement joins TRBV7-3 to TRBJ2-1, with TRBD2 matching 12 bases. Trimming removed 4 bases from V and 7 bases from J; junction bases left unmatched: 8. Germline V gene sequence: CDR1 SGHTA, CDR2 FQGTGA. The length of the CDR3 is 16 residues.

There are a few counts of this clone. CDR3 amino acids: CASSFGTGDEKLFF. CDR3 bases: TGTGCCAGCAGCTTCGGGACAGGGGACGAAAAACTGTTTTTT. The chain couples TRBV11-2 to TRBJ1-4; 10 bases fit TRBD1. Germline V gene data show CDR1 as SGHAT and CDR2 as FQNNGV. The CDR3 totals 14 residues. Trimming at V came to 3 bases and at J to 8 bases, leaving 3 bases not matched to a gene.

The CDR3 DNA reads as TGTGCCAGCAGCTTAGCGGGGGGGGTCCTCGAGCAGTACTTC. Its translation: CASSLAGGVLEQYF. The chain links TRBV7-2 to TRBJ2-7; 7 nucleotides line up with TRBD2. The CDR3 runs to 14 residues. V dropped 0 bases and J dropped 6; count of bases not matched to a gene: 5. Per the germline V gene, CDR1 is SGHTA and CDR2 is FQGNSA. Full variable domain (missing parts from reference TRBV7-2 and TRBJ2-7): GAGVSQSPSNKVTEKGKDVELRCDPISGHTALYWYRQSLGQGLEFLIYFQGNSAPDKSGLPSDRFSAERTGGSVSTLTIQRTQQEDSAVYLCASSLAGGVLEQYFGPGTRLTVT.

The J gene is TRBJ2-7, the V gene TRBV5-4; 8 bases agree with TRBD2. The length of the CDR3 is 16 residues. V lost 4 bases to trimming and J lost 7 bases; unmatched junction nucleotides: 16. The germline CDR1 and CDR2 sequences are SGHNT and YYREEE (reference sequence). CDR3 region: CASSPAGTRGLGEQYF. Here the CDR3 DNA reads TGTGCCAGCAGCCCGGCCGGGACTAGGGGGTTAGGTGAGCAGTACTTC.

The chain combines TRBV6-1 with TRBJ2-7, with 7 bases aligning to TRBD1. Germline V gives CDR1 MNHNS, CDR2 SASEGT. The CDR3 runs to 13 residues. V was clipped by 5 bases and J by 2 bases; unmatched bases: 3. The CDR3 sequence is CASSPGQTYEQYF. Written as DNA, the CDR3 is TGTGCCAGCAGTCCGGGACAGACCTACGAGCAGTACTTC.

The gene calls are TRBV7-2 and TRBJ2-3; 10 bases are shared with TRBD2. The junction had 3 bases not matched to a gene; V was cut back by 5 bases and J by 1 base. The germline CDR1 and CDR2 sequences are SGHTA and FQGNSA. The CDR3 contains 15 residues. The CDR3 region has the DNA TGTGCCAGCAGCCGTACTAGCGGGGGCACAGATACGCAGTATTTT. Translating it yields CASSRTSGGTDTQYF.

This clone was found a few times. This chain connects TRBV4-1 to TRBJ2-1; D ambiguous. The CDR3 consists of 13 residues. From germline, CDR1 is MGHRA and CDR2 YSYEKL. V was shortened by 1 base and J by 4 bases, with 5 bases between the two germline ends. CDR3 sequence (DNA): TGCGCCAGCAGCCAAGGTAGTTACAATGAGCAGTTCTTC. It is translated as CASSQGSYNEQFF.

The chain links TRBV6-5 to TRBJ1-1; no firm D call. Germline V gene data show CDR1 as MNHEY and CDR2 as SVGAGI. Trimming stripped 4 bases from V and 4 bases from J, with 13 bases between. CDR3 length: 14 residues. In DNA form, the CDR3 reads TGTGCCAGCAGTTTCGGGAATTTGGGCACTGAAGCTTTCTTT. The encoded protein is CASSFGNLGTEAFF.

The chain combines TRBV12-2 with TRBJ2-1; the table gives TRBD2 as D, unverified against the DNA. TRBV12-2 is an annotated pseudogene. The CDR3 is 18 residues long. This CDR3 is CASRCGTSGHRDYNEQFF. The CDR3 DNA reads TGTGCAAGTCGCTGCGGGACTAGCGGGCACCGCGACTACAATGAGCAGTTCTTC.

This rearrangement joins TRBV5-5 to TRBJ1-1, with a weak D call TRBD1 (5 bases). Trimming took off 4 bases at V and 0 bases at J, with 13 bases between the two ends. This CDR3 is 15 amino acids long. Germline V gene sequence: CDR1 SGHKS, CDR2 YYEKEE (reference sequence). CDR3 nucleotides: TGTGCCAGCAGCCAAGCTCCGACAGTGAACACTGAAGCTTTCTTT. Translation: CASSQAPTVNTEAFF.

Sample share makes this clone medium-sized. The chain carries TRBV10-3 and TRBJ2-7; 8 bases line up with TRBD1. The trim removed 9 bases at V and 1 base at J, leaving 5 bases unmatched. This CDR3 spans 13 amino acids. Germline V gene sequence: CDR1 ENHRY, CDR2 SYGVKD. CDR3: CAITGGQSYEQYF. CDR3 nucleotide sequence: TGTGCCATAACAGGGGGACAATCCTACGAGCAGTACTTC.

This chain uses TRBV30 with TRBJ1-2, with a weak D call TRBD1 (5 bases). V lost 3 bases and J lost 0, with 11 bases in between. The CDR3 has 14 residues. Per germline, CDR1 GTSNPN and CDR2 SVGIG (reference sequence). The CDR3: CAWSPGQSNYGYTF. The CDR3 region has the DNA TGTGCCTGGAGCCCAGGGCAATCTAACTATGGCTACACCTTC. The whole variable domain, filled in from reference TRBV30 and TRBJ1-2, reads SQTIHQWPATLVQPVGSPLSLECTVEGTSNPNLYWYRQAAGRGLQLLFYSVGIGQISSEVPQNLSASRPQDRQFILSSKKLLLSDSGFYLCAWSPGQSNYGYTFGSGTRLTVV.

The rearrangement joins TRBV7-6 to TRBJ2-1; 8 bases agree with TRBD2. In germline, CDR1 is SGHVS, CDR2 FNYEAQ. V was clipped by 5 bases and J by 7 bases; unmatched bases: 16. The CDR3 loop spans 17 amino acids. The CDR3 here is CASSPSGSAGGGNEQFF. The DNA for the CDR3 is TGTGCCAGCAGCCCTTCCGGGAGTGCGGGGGGCGGGAATGAGCAGTTCTTC.

The chain carries TRBV19 and TRBJ1-5; the match to TRBD1 covers 7 bases. The CDR3 contains 17 residues. V lost 6 bases and J lost 9; bases outside the gene matches: 20. Germline CDR1 and CDR2: LNHDA and SQIVND (reference sequence). CDR3 region: CASRIFFSTGEERPQHF. The CDR3 DNA reads TGTGCCAGTAGGATTTTCTTCTCTACAGGGGAGGAGCGGCCCCAGCATTTT.

The chain joins TRBV9 to TRBJ2-1; 10 bases fit TRBD2. This CDR3 region has 17 residues. Germline-derived CDR1 and CDR2 are SGDLS and YYNGEE. After removal of 0 bases from V and 7 bases from J, the junction contained 10 bases not matched to a gene. The CDR3 loop is CASSVASLAGVGNEQFF. CDR3 sequence (DNA): TGTGCCAGCAGCGTAGCTAGCCTAGCGGGGGTTGGGAATGAGCAGTTCTTC. Drawing the rest from reference TRBV9 and TRBJ2-1, the complete variable domain is DSGVTQTPKHLITATGQRVTLRCSPRSGDLSVYWYQQSLDQGLQFLIQYYNGEERAKGNILERFSAQQFPDLHSELNLSSLELGDSALYFCASSVASLAGVGNEQFFGPGTRLTVL.